The 10 T cell receptor beta chains given below trace back to one sample, sequenced in a study of CD8+ T cells in alopecia areata (dated by TCRdb to 2016 to 2019). The library was built by means of the immunoSEQ multiplex PCR assay. For TCR sequencing, RNA was extracted from every sample and reverse transcribed into cDNA to serve as template. Drawn from immuneACCESS, this table holds only the in-frame rearrangements with V and J called that TCRdb kept. Clones are partly lost; checked studies trace under half to an unresolved V gene and leave the rest unexplained. For this sample there are some 170,000 clones; about 70% appear just once. Of the sample, over 9.5% is held by the ten largest clones. This specimen's time point label, interpreted: baseline before oral tofacitinib. This material consisted of CD8+ T cells sorted from blood, taken at week 0. These receptors were obtained from a human donor with alopecia areata.

In its sample, this clone was seen once. Written as DNA, the CDR3 is TGTGCCAGCAGCGCCAGTACAGGGGCCCGCTCCTACGAGCAGTACTTC. This gives the protein CASSASTGARSYEQYF. The chain joins TRBV9 to TRBJ2-7; 7 bases map to TRBD1. In germline, CDR1 is SGDLS, CDR2 YYNGEE. Trimming removed 3 bases from V and 0 bases from J; junction bases left unmatched: 9. This CDR3 is built from 16 residues.

The chain joins TRBV4-2 to TRBJ2-3, with a weak D call TRBD2 (6 bases). Looked up from germline, CDR1 is LGHNA and CDR2 is YNFKEQ. The germline V and J ends were trimmed by 4 bases and 6 bases, with 17 bases remaining between them. The CDR3 spans 15 residues. The CDR3 DNA follows: TGTGCCAGCAGCCCCGGGGACTTGGGGTTGGATACGCAGTATTTT. As protein: CASSPGDLGLDTQYF.

This clone showed up just a few times. This chain uses TRBV19 with TRBJ1-3; D gene uncertain. CDR3 size: 13 residues. Between the trimmed V and J ends, which lost 5 bases and 4 bases, there was a span of 9 bases. The V gene's germline CDR1 is LNHDA and CDR2 SQIVND (reference sequence). The CDR3 DNA is TGTGCCAGTAGTCTGGGGTTGGGAAACACCATATATTTT. It translates to CASSLGLGNTIYF. Combining the CDR3 with reference TRBV19 and TRBJ1-3 gives the whole variable domain DGGITQSPKYLFRKEGQNVTLSCEQNLNHDAMYWYRQDPGQGLRLIYYSQIVNDFQKGDIAEGYSVSREKKESFPLTVTSAQKNPTAFYLCASSLGLGNTIYFGEGSWLTVV.

V is TRBV19 and J is TRBJ2-5, with 7 bases aligning to TRBD1. Germline V gene data show CDR1 as LNHDA and CDR2 as SQIVND (reference sequence). The CDR3 is 17 amino acids. The J segment lost 0 bases and the V segment lost 6 bases, leaving 13 bases of the junction unmatched. CDR3 nucleotide sequence: TGTGCCAGTAGCCCCTTTCTTTCTGACAGGGACCAAGAGACCCAGTACTTC. Protein sequence: CASSPFLSDRDQETQYF.

The chain uses TRBV14 and TRBJ1-1; D unresolved. The germline V and J ends were trimmed by 4 bases and 0 bases, with 6 bases remaining between them. The V gene's germline CDR1 is SGHDN and CDR2 FVKESK. The CDR3 is made up of 13 amino acids. The CDR3, as DNA: TGTGCCAGCAGCCTACTATTGAACACTGAAGCTTTCTTT. As protein: CASSLLLNTEAFF.

The chain uses TRBV11-2 and TRBJ2-7; the D gene is possibly TRBD1 (5 bases). The CDR3 covers 11 residues. The V gene lost 5 bases and the J gene lost 4 bases, with 6 bases spanning the gap. Germline values: CDR1 SGHAT, CDR2 FQNNGV. This CDR3 is CASSPGYEQYF. CDR3 DNA sequence: TGTGCCAGCAGCCCAGGGTACGAGCAGTACTTC. Variable domain in full (rest from reference TRBV11-2 and TRBJ2-7): EAGVAQSPRYKIIEKRQSVAFWCNPISGHATLYWYQQILGQGPKLLIQFQNNGVVDDSQLPKDRFSAERLKGVDSTLKIQPAKLEDSAVYLCASSPGYEQYFGPGTRLTVT.

CDR3 sequence (DNA): TGCGCCAGCAGCCCGGGACCCGCCCACACAGATACGCAGTATTTT. It is translated as CASSPGPAHTDTQYF. This sequence joins TRBV5-1 and TRBJ2-3; D may correspond to TRBD1 or TRBD2 (5 bases each). CDR1 is SGHRS and CDR2 is YFSETQ in the germline V gene. Trimming removed 4 bases at V and 2 bases at J, with 14 bases between. This CDR3 contains 15 residues.

This chain links TRBV6-5 with TRBJ1-5; D unresolved. Per the germline V gene, CDR1 is MNHEY and CDR2 is SVGAGI. The CDR3 has 14 residues. V was shortened by 9 bases and J by 1 base, with 13 bases between the two germline ends. The CDR3 here is CARARWPSNQPQHF. Written as DNA, the CDR3 is TGTGCCAGGGCCCGGTGGCCGAGCAATCAGCCCCAGCATTTT.

The rearrangement links TRBV30 to TRBJ1-5; 8 bases match TRBD1. Germline CDR1 reads GTSNPN; CDR2 reads SVGIG (reference sequence). The J segment lost 2 bases and the V segment lost 0 bases, leaving 3 bases of the junction unmatched. The CDR3 runs to 15 residues. The DNA for the CDR3 is TGTGCCTGGAGTGTCAGGGGGCAGGGCAATCAGCCCCAGCATTTT. Protein: CAWSVRGQGNQPQHF.

The gene calls are TRBV15 and TRBJ1-2; no firm D call. Germline V gives CDR1 LNHNV, CDR2 YYDKDF (reference sequence). This CDR3 spans 14 amino acids. Trimming cost V 3 bases and J 2 bases, with 10 bases left between them. CDR3 DNA sequence: TGTGCCACCAGCAGCGAACATATCAACTATGGCTACACCTTC. Its protein product is CATSSEHINYGYTF.